In this sample, the clone carrying this T cell receptor (beta chain) turned up a few times. Its antigen remains unknown. Donors uniformly comprised healthy Caucasians. This specimen comes from a study of identical twins. Study outcomes and limitations: The models systematically underestimated how much out-of-frame TCR alpha was shared in monozygotic twins.

The CDR3 extends over 15 amino acids. Trimming removed 4 bases at V and 5 bases at J, with 14 bases between. Germline CDR1 and CDR2: SNHLY and FYNNEI. Each CDR3 protein gets one entry after TCRdb re-called the 5' RACE reads with MiXCR. The data show roughly 690,000 distinct CDR3 sequences, with roughly 20% seen just once and 4.3% held by the top ten. These sequences were also reported in another study, on T cells expressing NK-cell markers. From that study: There were seven HCMV-seropositive donors and one seronegative donor among the eight sequenced. The CD3+CD56-NKG2C+ fraction of several donors was also led by these clonotypes.

The TCR comes from a woman between 18 and 29 years old in good health. V usage is TRBV2 and J usage is TRBJ2-2; D gene unclear. Sequenced input: PBMCs. The CDR3 nucleotides are TGTGCCAGCAGTGCAGTAGGACCCCTGACCGGGGAGCTGTTTTTT. Translating it yields CASSAVGPLTGELFF.